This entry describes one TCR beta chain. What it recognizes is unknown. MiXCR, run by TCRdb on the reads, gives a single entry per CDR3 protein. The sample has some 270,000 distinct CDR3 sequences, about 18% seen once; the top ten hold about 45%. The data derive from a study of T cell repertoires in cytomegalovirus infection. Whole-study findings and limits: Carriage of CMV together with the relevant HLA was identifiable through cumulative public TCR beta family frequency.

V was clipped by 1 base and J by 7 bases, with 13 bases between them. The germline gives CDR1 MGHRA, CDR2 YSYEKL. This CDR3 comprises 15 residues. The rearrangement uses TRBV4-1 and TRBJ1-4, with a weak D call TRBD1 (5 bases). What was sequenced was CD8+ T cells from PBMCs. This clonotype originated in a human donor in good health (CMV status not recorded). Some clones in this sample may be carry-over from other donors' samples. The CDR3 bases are TGCGCCAGCAGCCAAGTCATTGGGGGGAGTGAAAAACTGTTTTTT. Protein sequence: CASSQVIGGSEKLFF.